This TCR beta chain was observed in a study of blood T cells in healthy people across ages. Study observations and caveats: In older individuals, TCR beta diversity per million T cells was lower, falling roughly linearly with age.

To note about this clonotype: Its cognate antigen is unknown.

V shed 2 bases and J shed 0 bases, with 8 bases lying between them. This CDR3 spans 15 amino acids. The germline V gene encodes CDR1 MNHNY and CDR2 SVGAGI (reference sequence). A second PCR, run for about 7 to 12 cycles, used a sample-barcoded 5' primer plus a J-beta primer mix. Via MiXCR, TCRdb re-called the 5' RACE reads, giving one row per CDR3 protein. In the table there are roughly 800,000 distinct CDR3 sequences, 20% to 25% of which are singletons. These sequences were also reported in another study, on T cells of mothers and their children. As that report states: The authors detected no persistent microchimeric T cell clones.

The receptor comes from a boy aged 5 to 17 in good health. The chain joins TRBV6-6 to TRBJ1-5; perhaps TRBD1 as D (5 bases). The sequencing input was blood. The DNA for the CDR3 is TGTGCCAGCAGTTACGACAGCTATAGCAATCAGCCCCAGCATTTT. Translating gives CASSYDSYSNQPQHF.